This TCR beta chain was captured by sequencing in a study of blood T cell repertoires in COVID-19. Study-level information: The samples span acute and convalescent COVID-19 from the United States, Italy and Spain. The cDNA or gDNA used as material had been derived from T cells, B-cell-depleted T cells, or PBMCs.

The V and J ends lost 6 bases and 7 bases, in that order; junction bases with no gene match: 4. Germline CDR1 is MNHEY and CDR2 is SVGAGI. This CDR3 spans 13 amino acids. The authors' processing: How many nucleated cells were present was estimated from reference gene primer amplification. Repertoires were generated with immunoSEQ multiplex PCR, while TCRdb's copy carries only in-frame clones and drops some. V and J calls plus clone size are reproduced from that table; the DNA served to infer D and trimming. This table holds 140,000 to 150,000 clones, about 80% found once. Input material: peripheral blood. The clonotype originates from a human donor in a cohort sampled during active COVID-19. V gene TRBV6-5 combines with J gene TRBJ1-4; 8 bases are a match to TRBD1. The DNA for the CDR3 is TGTGCCAGCAGCGAGGACAGGGCTGAAAAACTGTTTTTT. This codes for CASSEDRAEKLFF.